This T cell receptor (beta chain) was sequenced in a study of CD8 T cells in ankylosing spondylitis. This clonotype was detected only a few times. Its target is unknown. Via MiXCR, TCRdb re-called the 5' RACE reads, giving one row per CDR3 protein. The sample shows hundreds of thousands of distinct CDR3 sequences, around 21% of them seen only once. Germline-derived CDR1 and CDR2 are DFQATT and SNEGSKA (reference sequence). This CDR3 spans 12 amino acids. The germline V and J ends were trimmed by 1 base and 6 bases, with 9 bases remaining between them. Overall study findings and caveats: Those disease-linked clones were CD8+; they were also relatively rare in peripheral blood. A number of the motif variants had already been described in reactive arthritis synovial fluid and blood.

The TCR originated in a female donor with ankylosing spondylitis or in good health (not recorded which). This chain joins TRBV20-1 and TRBJ1-2; D is undetermined. The sequenced material came from blood, either unsorted or a sorted T cell fraction (not recorded which). CDR3: CSARGAGDGYTF. The CDR3 DNA follows: TGCAGTGCTAGAGGAGCGGGAGATGGCTACACCTTC.